A selection of T cell receptor beta chains follows, all from one sample in a study of T cells expressing NK-cell markers. After re-calling the 5' RACE reads, TCRdb lists one entry per CDR3 protein, DNA absent. The table for this sample gives 150,000 or so distinct CDR3 sequences. The sample taken for sequencing was blood T cells: a sorted CD56 or NKG2C T cell subset, CD4+ or CD8+ T cells, or bulk PBMC T cells (not recorded which). The receptors derive from a woman in her fifties or sixties in good health. Each CDR3 is given with its conserved first and last residue. Fields, in order: CDR3 length, J gene, V gene, CDR3 protein.

14 | TRBJ1-4 | TRBV6-1 | CASTNAYWGEKLFF
16 | TRBJ2-7 | TRBV4-1 | CASSQFSGRSSNEQYF
16 | TRBJ2-1 | TRBV2 | CASSGRGGSLIDEQFF
17 | TRBJ2-3 | TRBV7-8 | CASSAGTSGTQRHTQYF
15 | TRBJ2-7 | TRBV4-2 | CASSQGPGVTYEQYF
12 | TRBJ1-3 | TRBV12-3/TRBV12-4 | CASSPSGNTIYF
14 | TRBJ2-5 | TRBV27 | CASSLSSGSETQYF
13 | TRBJ1-1 | TRBV12-3/TRBV12-4 | CASSLDRGTEAFF
15 | TRBJ2-3 | TRBV20-1 | CSARMLGSSTDTQYF
15 | TRBJ2-7 | TRBV5-1 | CASSLSGTSLYEQYF
14 | TRBJ2-1 | TRBV20-1 | CSAPWTSGSLEQFF
15 | TRBJ2-1 | TRBV20-1 | CSAPKREMTYNEQFF
13 | TRBJ2-2 | TRBV29-1 | CSFGQQNTGELFF
14 | TRBJ1-3 | TRBV6-5 | CASSNNNPGNTIYF
16 | TRBJ2-6 | TRBV24-1 | CATSDLQGTGANVLTF
12 | TRBJ1-1 | TRBV7-9 | CASSLGRTEAFF
12 | TRBJ2-1 | TRBV11-2 | CASSLGRDEQFF
16 | TRBJ2-7 | TRBV7-9 | CASSLGSWASSDEQYF
15 | TRBJ2-5 | TRBV3-1 | CASSRTSGAEETQYF
14 | TRBJ1-5 | TRBV27 | CASSFRDSNQPQHF
11 | TRBJ1-1 | TRBV6-2/TRBV6-3 | CASKAGGQAFF
15 | TRBJ2-7 | TRBV27 | CASSLRGGLEYEQYF
16 | TRBJ2-7 | TRBV4-1 | CASSQGPGQGAYEQYF
13 | TRBJ2-1 | TRBV29-1 | CSVQTSGAKEQFF
15 | TRBJ2-1 | TRBV5-1 | CASSFGLAGDNEQFF
16 | TRBJ2-2 | TRBV27 | CASSLGTSPYTGELFF
13 | TRBJ2-5 | TRBV7-8 | CASSFGLDPTQYF
14 | TRBJ2-1 | TRBV25-1 | CASSPWSSYNEQFF
14 | TRBJ2-1 | TRBV2 | CASMIGGSYNEQFF
19 | TRBJ1-1 | TRBV12-3/TRBV12-4 | CASSYPGQGARVVSTEAFF
11 | TRBJ1-2 | TRBV30 | CAWSLVYGYTF
16 | TRBJ2-1 | TRBV19 | CASSILPGGTNNEQFF
12 | TRBJ1-2 | TRBV5-5 | CASSADYYGYTF